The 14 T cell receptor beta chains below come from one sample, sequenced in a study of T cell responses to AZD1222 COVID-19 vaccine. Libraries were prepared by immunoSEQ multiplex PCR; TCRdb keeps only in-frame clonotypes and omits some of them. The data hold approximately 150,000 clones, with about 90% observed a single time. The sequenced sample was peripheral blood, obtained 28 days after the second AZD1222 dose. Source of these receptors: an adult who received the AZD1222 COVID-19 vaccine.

The CDR3 nucleotides read TGTGCCAGCAGTTACTCGATGGGACAGGGCTACGAGCAGTACTTC. It codes for CASSYSMGQGYEQYF. The rearrangement links TRBV6-5 to TRBJ2-7; 9 positions agree with TRBD1. This CDR3 region has 15 residues. After removal of 0 bases from V and 3 bases from J, the junction contained 3 bases not matched to a gene. Germline V gene data show CDR1 as MNHEY and CDR2 as SVGAGI.

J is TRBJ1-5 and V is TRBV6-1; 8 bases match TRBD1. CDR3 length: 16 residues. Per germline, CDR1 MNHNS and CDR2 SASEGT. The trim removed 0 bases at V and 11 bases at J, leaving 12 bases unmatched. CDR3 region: CASSEARAGGRVAQHF. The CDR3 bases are TGTGCCAGCAGTGAAGCGCGGGCAGGGGGCAGGGTGGCCCAGCATTTT.

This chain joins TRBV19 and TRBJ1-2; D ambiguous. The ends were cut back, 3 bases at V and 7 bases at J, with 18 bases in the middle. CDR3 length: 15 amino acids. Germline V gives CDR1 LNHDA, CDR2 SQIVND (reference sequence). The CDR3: CASSMEGPRRSGYTF. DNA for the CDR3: TGTGCCAGTAGTATGGAGGGCCCTAGGCGGAGTGGCTACACCTTC.

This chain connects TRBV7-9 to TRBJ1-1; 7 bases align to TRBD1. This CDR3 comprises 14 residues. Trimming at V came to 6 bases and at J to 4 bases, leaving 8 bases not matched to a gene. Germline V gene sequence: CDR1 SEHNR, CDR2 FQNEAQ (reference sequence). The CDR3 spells CASRMTGLGTEAFF. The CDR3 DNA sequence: TGTGCCAGCAGGATGACAGGGCTAGGCACTGAAGCTTTCTTT.

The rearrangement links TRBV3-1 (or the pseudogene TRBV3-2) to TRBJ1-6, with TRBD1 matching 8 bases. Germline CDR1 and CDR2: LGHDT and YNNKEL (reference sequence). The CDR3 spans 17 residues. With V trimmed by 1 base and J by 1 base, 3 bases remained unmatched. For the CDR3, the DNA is TGTGCCAGCAGCCAAGCTGACAGGGGATCCTATAATTCACCCCTCCACTTT. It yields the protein CASSQADRGSYNSPLHF.

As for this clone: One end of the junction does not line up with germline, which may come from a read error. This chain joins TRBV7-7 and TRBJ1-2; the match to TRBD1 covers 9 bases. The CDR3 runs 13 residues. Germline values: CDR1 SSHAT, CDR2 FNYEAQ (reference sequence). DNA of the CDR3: TGTGCTAGCAGCTCGGACAGGGGTAACGGCTACACCTTC. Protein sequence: CASSSDRGNGYTF.

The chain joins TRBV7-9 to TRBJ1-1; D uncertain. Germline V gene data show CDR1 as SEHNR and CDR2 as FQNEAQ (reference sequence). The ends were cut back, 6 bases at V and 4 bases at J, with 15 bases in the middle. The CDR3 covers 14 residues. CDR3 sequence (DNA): TGTGCCAGCAGTAAAAGACTCTACCCCACTGAAGCTTTCTTT. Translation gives CASSKRLYPTEAFF.

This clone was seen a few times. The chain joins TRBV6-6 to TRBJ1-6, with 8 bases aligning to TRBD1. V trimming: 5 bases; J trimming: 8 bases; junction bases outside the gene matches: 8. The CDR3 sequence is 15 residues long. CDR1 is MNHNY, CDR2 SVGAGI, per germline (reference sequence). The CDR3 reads CASSPRGRGDSPLHF. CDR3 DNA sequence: TGTGCCAGCAGTCCCAGGGGGCGCGGGGATTCACCCCTCCACTTT.

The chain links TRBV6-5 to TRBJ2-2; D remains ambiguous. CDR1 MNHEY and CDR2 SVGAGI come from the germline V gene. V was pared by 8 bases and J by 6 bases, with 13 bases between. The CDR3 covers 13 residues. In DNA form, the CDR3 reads TGTGCCAGCCGCTACCTCTTGGCCGGGGAGCTGTTTTTT. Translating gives CASRYLLAGELFF.

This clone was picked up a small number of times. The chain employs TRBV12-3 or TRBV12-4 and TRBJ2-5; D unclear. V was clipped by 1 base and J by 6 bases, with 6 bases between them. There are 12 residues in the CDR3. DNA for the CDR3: TGTGCCAGCAGTTTAGAGAGGAAGACCCAGTACTTC. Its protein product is CASSLERKTQYF.

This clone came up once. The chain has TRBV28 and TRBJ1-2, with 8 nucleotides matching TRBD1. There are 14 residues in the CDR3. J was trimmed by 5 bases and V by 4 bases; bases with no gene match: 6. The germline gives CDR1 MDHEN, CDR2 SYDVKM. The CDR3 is CASSSGQAPYGYTF. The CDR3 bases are TGTGCCAGCAGTTCGGGACAGGCACCATATGGCTACACCTTC.

CDR3 region: CASSSTRDRPYSPLHF. In nucleotides, the CDR3 is TGTGCCAGCAGCTCAACCCGGGACAGGCCGTATTCACCCCTCCACTTT. This chain connects TRBV7-2 to TRBJ1-6; TRBD1 agrees at 8 bases. V dropped 4 bases and J dropped 8; count of bases not matched to a gene: 10. Germline CDR1 reads SGHTA; CDR2 reads FQGNSA. The CDR3 is 16 residues long.

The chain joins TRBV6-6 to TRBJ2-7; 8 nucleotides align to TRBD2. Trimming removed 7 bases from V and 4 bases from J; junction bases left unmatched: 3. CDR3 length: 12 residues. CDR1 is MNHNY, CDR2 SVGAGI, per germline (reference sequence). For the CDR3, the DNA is TGTGCCAGCACGGGACTAGGGTACGAGCAGTACTTC. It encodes CASTGLGYEQYF.

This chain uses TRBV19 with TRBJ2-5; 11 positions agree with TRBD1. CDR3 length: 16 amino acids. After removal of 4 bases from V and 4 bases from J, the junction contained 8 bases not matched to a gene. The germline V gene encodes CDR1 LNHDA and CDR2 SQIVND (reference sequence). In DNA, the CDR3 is TGTGCCAGTAGTACCAGGACAGGGGGCCCTCGAGAGACCCAGTACTTC. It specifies CASSTRTGGPRETQYF.